Listed below are T cell receptor beta chains from one sample, sequenced in a study of blood T cells in healthy people across ages. TCRdb called the 5' RACE reads again in MiXCR, with one record for every CDR3 protein. The table records over a million distinct CDR3 sequences, 40% to 50% of them present only once. Sequencing was done on a sample of blood. Source of these receptors: a woman aged 55-70 years in good health. The CDR3 runs from the conserved cysteine through the conserved F or W. D genes are given only for firm matches. Not all rows give a size; the values are once, few, many and, for expanded clones, a class.

TRBV29-1,TRBD2,TRBJ2-1,.,TGCAGCGCAGGACTAGCGGGAGGGCATGAGCAGTTCTTC,CSAGLAGGHEQFF
TRBV15,TRBD1,TRBJ2-7,.,TGTGCCACCCACGGACAGGGGAGAAGCGAGCAGTACTTC,CATHGQGRSEQYF
TRBV6-2/TRBV6-3,TRBD2,TRBJ2-1,.,TGTGCCAGCGGAAGAAGCGGGACCGAAAACAATGAGCAGTTCTTC,CASGRSGTENNEQFF
TRBV4-1,TRBD1,TRBJ2-6,.,TGCGCCAGCAGCCAAGAAGGGACAGTCTCCTCTGGGGCCAACGTCCTGACTTTC,CASSQEGTVSSGANVLTF
TRBV6-5,.,TRBJ2-3,many,TGTGCCAGCATCTTAGGAGATACGCAGTATTTT,CASILGDTQYF
TRBV3-1,.,TRBJ2-7,many,TGTGCCAGCAGCCAAGATCCAAGGGCGGGCTACGAGCAGTACTTC,CASSQDPRAGYEQYF
TRBV15,.,TRBJ2-7,once,TGTGCCACCAGCAGAGATGGAGGTATCTTCAACGAGCAGTACTTC,CATSRDGGIFNEQYF
TRBV29-1,TRBD2,TRBJ2-7,.,TGCAGCTTGAGGGAGTGGGCGGGAGTTGTCAACAATGAGCAGTACTTC,CSLREWAGVVNNEQYF
TRBV4-2,.,TRBJ1-2,.,TGTGCCAGCAGCCAAGTAATGGGTAACTATGGCTACACCTTC,CASSQVMGNYGYTF
TRBV5-1,TRBD2,TRBJ2-7,.,TGCGCCAGCAGCTTGGGACTAGCGGGAGATAGTGAGCAGTACTTC,CASSLGLAGDSEQYF
TRBV24-1,.,TRBJ2-7,.,TGTGCCACCAGTGCAAAGTATGGCTCCTACGAGCAGTACTTC,CATSAKYGSYEQYF
TRBV20-1,.,TRBJ2-3,few,TGCAGTGCTAGCGGCACCTACACAGATACGCAGTATTTT,CSASGTYTDTQYF
TRBV6-2/TRBV6-3,TRBD2,TRBJ2-7,.,TGTGCCAGCAGGTACGCGACGACTAGCGGCTACGAGCAGTACTTC,CASRYATTSGYEQYF
TRBV6-5,TRBD1,TRBJ1-2,.,TGTGCCAGCAGTTACCTGGGACAGGGGGTCGACTACACCTTC,CASSYLGQGVDYTF
TRBV5-1,.,TRBJ1-2,few,TGCGCCAGCAGCACATCTACCAGCGGCTCGTATGGCTACACCTTC,CASSTSTSGSYGYTF
TRBV7-9,TRBD2,TRBJ2-1,few,TGTGCCAGCAGCCGCTCGACTAGCGGGAGTGAGCAGTTCTTC,CASSRSTSGSEQFF
TRBV20-1,.,TRBJ2-1,few,TGCAGTGCTAGTAGAGACTCCTTAATTGATGAGCAGTTCTTC,CSASRDSLIDEQFF
TRBV20-1,.,TRBJ2-7,.,TGCAGTGCTAGTTCAGTGGGCGGGCAGTACTTC,CSASSVGGQYF
TRBV29-1,TRBD1,TRBJ2-5,few,TGCAGCGTTGATAGGGTAGGGACAGGGGGCGAAGAGACCCAGTACTTC,CSVDRVGTGGEETQYF
TRBV20-1,.,TRBJ1-1,.,TGCAGTGCTAGAGGGACCGGGAGAGCTTACACTGAAGCTTTCTTT,CSARGTGRAYTEAFF
TRBV9,.,TRBJ2-1,few,TGTGCCAGCAGCGTGGGCCCCGGCGAGCAGTTCTTC,CASSVGPGEQFF
TRBV5-1,.,TRBJ2-5,.,TGCGCCAGCAGCGGCGGGACATCTCAGAAGACCCAGTACTTC,CASSGGTSQKTQYF